A selection of T cell receptor beta chains follows, all from one sample in a study of lymphopenia after photon versus proton radiotherapy. Libraries were prepared by immunoSEQ multiplex PCR; TCRdb keeps only in-frame clonotypes and omits some of them. The table shows roughly 20,000 clones, with about nine tenths occurring only once. This sample comprised peripheral blood, obtained from a patient treated with photon-based radiotherapy. Receptor source: a man in his 60s with pancreatic cancer. Each CDR3 is given with its conserved first and last residue. The D gene is left open where the match is weak. Clone size is not always given. Where it is, it says once, few, many or a class for expanded clones.

j_call: TRBJ2-5; clone_size: NA; v_call: TRBV11-1; d_call: NA; cdr3_nt: TGTGCCAGCAGCTCCGGACTATCGGACCAGTACTTC; cdr3_aa: CASSSGLSDQYF
j_call: TRBJ1-5; clone_size: NA; v_call: TRBV18; d_call: NA; cdr3_nt: TGTGCCAGCTCACTCGGACGGGAGGGTCAGCCCCAGCATTTT; cdr3_aa: CASSLGREGQPQHF
j_call: TRBJ2-1; clone_size: NA; v_call: TRBV25-1; d_call: TRBD2; cdr3_nt: TGTGCCAGCAGTGATGGACTAGCGGGGGCCGGCGATGAGCAGTTCTTC; cdr3_aa: CASSDGLAGAGDEQFF
j_call: TRBJ1-4; clone_size: NA; v_call: TRBV5-6; d_call: NA; cdr3_nt: TGTGCCAGCAGCTTGTGGGGGGAAAGTGTGCGGGGAGAAAAACTGTTTTTT; cdr3_aa: CASSLWGESVRGEKLFF
j_call: TRBJ2-7; clone_size: NA; v_call: TRBV27; d_call: NA; cdr3_nt: TGTGCCAGCAGTTTAAACAACTACGAGCAGTACTTC; cdr3_aa: CASSLNNYEQYF
j_call: TRBJ1-2; clone_size: NA; v_call: TRBV7-6; d_call: TRBD1; cdr3_nt: TGTGCCAGCAGCCGGGACAGTTACTATGGCTACACCTTC; cdr3_aa: CASSRDSYYGYTF
j_call: TRBJ2-2; clone_size: NA; v_call: TRBV18; d_call: NA; cdr3_nt: TGTGCCAGCTCGCCGGGTACCGGGGAGCTGTTTTTT; cdr3_aa: CASSPGTGELFF
j_call: TRBJ2-7; clone_size: NA; v_call: TRBV4-2; d_call: TRBD1; cdr3_nt: TGTGCCAGCAGTCTGGGGCAGGGGGAATCCTACGAGCAGTACTTC; cdr3_aa: CASSLGQGESYEQYF
j_call: TRBJ2-5; clone_size: NA; v_call: TRBV4-3; d_call: TRBD2; cdr3_nt: TGCGCCAGCAGCCAATATTGGCTTGGGGGGGAAGAGACCCAGTACTTC; cdr3_aa: CASSQYWLGGEETQYF
j_call: TRBJ2-3; clone_size: NA; v_call: TRBV29-1; d_call: NA; cdr3_nt: TGCAGCGTTGGACAGCGCGGTACGCAGTATTTT; cdr3_aa: CSVGQRGTQYF
j_call: TRBJ2-1; clone_size: NA; v_call: TRBV21-1; d_call: NA; cdr3_nt: TGTGCCAGCAGCACGGATGATGACAGGGCCCACAATGAGCAGTTCTTC; cdr3_aa: CASSTDDDRAHNEQFF
j_call: TRBJ1-2; clone_size: NA; v_call: TRBV5-1; d_call: NA; cdr3_nt: TGCGCCAGCTCCCCCAGCTTCTATGGCTACACCTTC; cdr3_aa: CASSPSFYGYTF
j_call: TRBJ2-7; clone_size: NA; v_call: TRBV6-6; d_call: NA; cdr3_nt: TGTGCCAGCAGCCTCCGGGCCTACGAGCAGTACTTC; cdr3_aa: CASSLRAYEQYF
j_call: TRBJ1-6; clone_size: few; v_call: TRBV2; d_call: NA; cdr3_nt: TGTGCCAGCAGGGGGACCGGCTCACCCCTCCACTTT; cdr3_aa: CASRGTGSPLHF
j_call: TRBJ1-2; clone_size: NA; v_call: TRBV19; d_call: NA; cdr3_nt: TGTGCCAGTAGTATGAGCATTCAACGGCGGGGCTACACCTTC; cdr3_aa: CASSMSIQRRGYTF
j_call: TRBJ1-2; clone_size: NA; v_call: TRBV30; d_call: NA; cdr3_nt: TGTGCCTGGACGATAGGGACTCATGGCTACACCTTC; cdr3_aa: CAWTIGTHGYTF
j_call: TRBJ2-5; clone_size: NA; v_call: TRBV5-1; d_call: TRBD2; cdr3_nt: TGCGCCAGCAGCTTGACAGCGGGGGGCCAAGAGACCCAGTACTTC; cdr3_aa: CASSLTAGGQETQYF
j_call: TRBJ2-5; clone_size: NA; v_call: TRBV19; d_call: TRBD2; cdr3_nt: TGTGCCAGTAGTGAGCAGCGGGGGTCAGAGACCCAGTACTTC; cdr3_aa: CASSEQRGSETQYF
j_call: TRBJ2-1; clone_size: NA; v_call: TRBV5-6; d_call: TRBD1; cdr3_nt: TGTGCCAGCAGCCCCCTTGAACAGGGGGTGTACAATGAGCAGTTCTTC; cdr3_aa: CASSPLEQGVYNEQFF
j_call: TRBJ2-1; clone_size: NA; v_call: TRBV4-1; d_call: TRBD2; cdr3_nt: TGCGCCAGCAGCCCGTGGACTAGCAGGTACAATGAGCAGTTCTTC; cdr3_aa: CASSPWTSRYNEQFF
j_call: TRBJ1-6; clone_size: NA; v_call: TRBV9; d_call: TRBD1; cdr3_nt: TGTGCCAGCAGCGTGTCAGGGACAGTAGATAATTCACCCCTCCACTTT; cdr3_aa: CASSVSGTVDNSPLHF
j_call: TRBJ1-2; clone_size: NA; v_call: TRBV7-3; d_call: NA; cdr3_nt: TGTGCCAGCAGCCCCGGTGGTTTCGGCTATGGCTACACCTTC; cdr3_aa: CASSPGGFGYGYTF
j_call: TRBJ2-7; clone_size: NA; v_call: TRBV7-3; d_call: TRBD1; cdr3_nt: TGTGCCAGCAGCTTCGGACAGGGGTACGAGCAGTACTTC; cdr3_aa: CASSFGQGYEQYF
j_call: TRBJ1-2; clone_size: NA; v_call: TRBV19; d_call: NA; cdr3_nt: TGTGCCAGTAGTACAGCGCAGAGTGGCTACACCTTC; cdr3_aa: CASSTAQSGYTF
j_call: TRBJ2-5; clone_size: NA; v_call: TRBV5-4; d_call: NA; cdr3_nt: TGTGCCAGCAGCTCAGGATTAAAAGAGACCCAGTACTTC; cdr3_aa: CASSSGLKETQYF
j_call: TRBJ2-2; clone_size: NA; v_call: TRBV6-1; d_call: NA; cdr3_nt: TGTGCCAGCAGTGAATTGACAGCCACCACCGGGGAGCTGTTTTTT; cdr3_aa: CASSELTATTGELFF
j_call: TRBJ1-3; clone_size: NA; v_call: TRBV6-5; d_call: NA; cdr3_nt: TGTGCCAGCAGAGACTCCTCTGGAAACACCATATATTTT; cdr3_aa: CASRDSSGNTIYF
j_call: TRBJ2-7; clone_size: NA; v_call: TRBV18; d_call: TRBD1; cdr3_nt: TGTGCCAGCTCACCACCAGCGGGACAGGGTGACGAGCAGTACTTC; cdr3_aa: CASSPPAGQGDEQYF
j_call: TRBJ2-7; clone_size: once; v_call: TRBV19; d_call: NA; cdr3_nt: TGTGCCAGTAGTACACCGGACAGTTCCTACGAGCAGTACTTC; cdr3_aa: CASSTPDSSYEQYF
j_call: TRBJ2-5; clone_size: NA; v_call: TRBV6-9; d_call: TRBD1; cdr3_nt: TGTGCCAGCAGCCTACAGGGGGCGGAGACCCAGTACTTC; cdr3_aa: CASSLQGAETQYF